This T cell receptor beta chain appears in the sequencing data of a study of blood T cell repertoires in COVID-19. Overall study context: Sources were T cells, B-cell-depleted T cells, or PBMCs; the material itself was cDNA or gDNA.

Authors' data handling: It was from reference gene primer amplification that nucleated cell counts were estimated. Profiling relied on immunoSEQ multiplex PCR, and the TCRdb table lists in-frame clones only, not all of them. Clonal size and the V and J genes are those of that table, whereas D and trimming came from the DNA. Among approximately 180,000 clones listed, around 76% were seen once. Trimming pared 1 base from V and 3 bases from J, leaving 9 bases between. CDR3 length equals 14 residues. CDR1 MDHEN and CDR2 SYDVKM come from the germline V gene. Categorization into cohorts depended on clinical history that participants reported.

Sequencing input: PBMCs or T cells enriched from blood (not recorded which). This chain connects TRBV28 to TRBJ1-2; D gene unclear. The TCR sequence derives from a woman aged 45 to 65 with acute COVID-19. The CDR3 bases are TGTGCCAGCAGTTTATTTCATGAGGACTATGGCTACACCTTC. It translates to CASSLFHEDYGYTF.